This record covers a single T cell receptor beta chain. Its specificity is unknown. The sample is drawn from a study of radiotherapy plus CTLA-4 blockade in lung cancer. At the level of the study: Disease control reached approximately 30%, with objective responses in 15% to 20%. Findings and limits, study-wide: Blood TCR clones of tumor origin expanded after radiotherapy plus ipilimumab. Response was reportedly best predicted by early blood T cell clone dynamics, with interferon-beta.

The CDR3 is made up of 17 amino acids. The V gene's germline CDR1 is MDHEN and CDR2 SYDVKM. V dropped 5 bases and J dropped 2 bases, with 19 bases sitting between them. Generated by immunoSEQ multiplex PCR, the TCRdb table keeps only in-frame clones and is missing some. The table shows tens of thousands of clones, with about 70% occurring only once. This clonotype was sampled from a human donor with non-small cell lung cancer whose response to radiotherapy plus ipilimumab could not be evaluated. The J gene is TRBJ1-5, the V gene TRBV28, with unresolved D. The sample in question was peripheral blood, obtained from a patient treated with radiotherapy plus ipilimumab. The CDR3 reads CASSHREFNGGNQPQHF. In DNA, the CDR3 is TGTGCCAGCAGTCACCGGGAGTTTAACGGGGGCAATCAGCCCCAGCATTTT.